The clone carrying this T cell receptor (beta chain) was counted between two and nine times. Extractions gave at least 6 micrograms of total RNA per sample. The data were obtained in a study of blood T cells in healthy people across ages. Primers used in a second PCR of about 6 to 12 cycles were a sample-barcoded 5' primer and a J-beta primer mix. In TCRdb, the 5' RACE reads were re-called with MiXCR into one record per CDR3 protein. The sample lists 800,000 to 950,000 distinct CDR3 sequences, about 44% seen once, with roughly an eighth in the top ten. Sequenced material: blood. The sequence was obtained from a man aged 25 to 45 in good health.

In DNA form, the CDR3 reads TGTGCCAGCACCATCCCCTCTGGGGCCAACGTCCTGACTTTC. Translating it yields CASTIPSGANVLTF. The J gene is TRBJ2-6, the V gene TRBV7-6; D gene uncertain. The germline CDR1 and CDR2 sequences are SGHVS and FNYEAQ. CDR3 size: 14 residues. V gave up 7 bases and J gave up 0 bases, with 7 bases separating them.